This T cell receptor (beta chain) was recorded in a study of blood T cell repertoires in COVID-19 (dated by TCRdb to 2020 to 2021). Describing the broader study: Samples from collaborators originated in the United States, Italy and Spain and spanned both the acute and convalescent phases of COVID-19. Samples came from the ongoing ImmuneRACE study (first 160 participants) plus 1,254 subjects from 6 global collaborators. The dataset comprised deeply sampled blood TCRbeta repertoires from subjects exposed to, actively infected with, or recovered from COVID-19. The material from the prospective study consisted of cDNA or gDNA derived from T cells, B-cell-depleted T cells, or PBMCs. Where available, HLA class I and class II types were taken from metadata supplied by the sample provider and were not determined by assay-based typing. Sample metadata almost always included a de-identified subject ID, COVID-19 status, age in years and sex. A freely available public database, intended as a resource for researchers studying the immune response to SARS-CoV-2, is where the repertoires were released.

With regard to this clone: The antigen this receptor binds is unknown. No much larger clone is present one base from it, and per-base qualities are unavailable.

Results the study describes overall, beyond this receptor: How much clinical and demographic metadata was included differed by source and by participant, and the metadata was provided uncurated.

In the prospective study, participants were roughly 18 to 90 years old, resided in about two dozen geographic areas of the United States, and were enrolled through a virtual design. To assign participants to cohorts, the prospective study relied on clinical history that participants themselves reported in a screening survey and a study questionnaire. Exposed participants were defined as having been in contact with someone with a PCR-confirmed or clinician-diagnosed COVID-19 case within 2 weeks of study entry. Each participant in the prospective study had whole blood, serum and a nasopharyngeal or oropharyngeal swab collected by mobile phlebotomists. Participants in the prospective study had the option to provide additional blood draws and questionnaires over a roughly 2-month period. Blood samples from the prospective study were shipped frozen or at room temperature prior to DNA extraction. TCRbeta CDR3 regions were amplified from genomic DNA by means of the immunoSEQ Assay, a bias-controlled multiplex PCR. On the study's bioinformatics: The number of nucleated cells in each sample was estimated by amplification of reference gene primers within the assay. Sequence reads were collapsed and filtered to measure the absolute abundance of every unique TCRbeta CDR3 rearrangement. For each sample, productive Simpson clonality was calculated as the square root of Simpson's diversity index over productive rearrangements. The immuneACCESS repertoire file appears here via TCRdb, limited to in-frame rearrangements. These files lack a portion of the clones; in checked studies, under half of the deficit traces to unresolved V genes, and the cause of the others is not known. From that table come the V and J calls and clone size; the DNA was used to work out D and trimming. This sample lists approximately 220,000 clones; 83% were detected once. 4.5% to 5% of the sample belongs to the ten largest clones.

The germline V gene sets CDR1 to SNHLY and CDR2 to FYNNEI. Reading from cysteine to phenylalanine, the CDR3 counts 12 amino acids. Here the CDR3 DNA is all that survives: 36 bases in frame from base 1. Trimmed from V: 4 bases; trimmed from J: 6 bases; junction bases lacking a gene match: 2. The rearranged chain carries TRBV2 and TRBJ2-7, and 8 bases in between align with TRBD1. What was sequenced was PBMCs or T cells enriched from blood (not recorded which). This TCR was recovered from a woman between 50 and 59 years old who had been exposed to COVID-19. The CDR3 is CASSVDRGEQYF. Here is the DNA: TGTGCCAGCAGTGTAGACAGGGGCGAGCAGTACTTC. Beyond the CDR3, the reference TRBV2 and TRBJ2-7 genes provide the residues; the full variable domain reads: EPEVTQTPSHQVTQMGQEVILRCVPISNHLYFYWYRQILGQKVEFLVSFYNNEISEKSEIFDDQFSVERPDGSNFTLKIRSTKLEDSAMYFCASSVDRGEQYFGPGTRLTVT.